There are a few counts of the clone carrying this T cell receptor beta chain. Its specificity is unknown. The record originates from a study of CD8+CD57+ T cells in acquired aplastic anemia. Genomic DNA templated the TCR beta VDJ and CDR3 profiling. One entry per CDR3 protein results from TCRdb running MiXCR on the reads. Among 260,000 or so distinct CDR3 sequences listed, approximately 50% were seen once. V was pared by 0 bases and J by 3 bases, with 9 bases between. The CDR3 consists of 15 residues. Germline loops: CDR1 SEHNR, CDR2 FQNEAQ (reference sequence). Findings of the study overall: In common between the patients and the controls were more than 25 CD8+ CDR3 sequences.

CD8+CD57+ cell expansion had been shown by flow cytometry in patients chosen for sequencing. V and J are TRBV7-9 and TRBJ2-1, with D perhaps matching TRBD2 (6 bases). Sequenced material: sorted CD4+, CD8+, or CD8+CD57+ T cells (not recorded which) from PBMCs. The source is a human donor with aplastic anemia. CDR3 nucleotides: TGTGCCAGCAGCTTAGCGGGAGGCTTCTACAATGAGCAGTTCTTC. This encodes CASSLAGGFYNEQFF.